These 20 T cell receptor beta chains originate from one sample sequenced in a study of naive and memory T cell subsets. An equimolar mix of two oligonucleotides served as the beta constant-region primer for TRBC1 and TRBC2. TCRdb re-called the UMI-ligation and nested PCR reads with MiXCR, one entry per CDR3 protein. The table lists 130,000 to 150,000 distinct CDR3 sequences, about 18% of them singletons. The sample taken for sequencing was naive CD4+ T cells from blood. The source is a human donor in good health.

This clonotype was seen a single time. This chain connects TRBV11-2 to TRBJ2-3, with TRBD2 as a possible D gene (6 bases). Deletions cut 2 bases from V and 1 base from J, with 13 bases between. The CDR3 runs 16 residues. In germline, CDR1 is SGHAT, CDR2 FQNNGV. The CDR3 spells CASSLSPSEGTDTQYF. As DNA, the CDR3 is TGTGCCAGCAGCTTATCTCCTAGCGAAGGCACAGATACGCAGTATTTT.

Only a few counts were recorded for this clonotype. This chain connects TRBV27 to TRBJ1-5, with D possibly matching TRBD1 (5 bases). The CDR3 is 12 residues long. Germline CDR1 MNHEY, CDR2 SMNVEV (reference sequence). V was shortened by 11 bases and J by 7 bases, with 15 bases between the two germline ends. CDR3 in DNA: TGTGCCTGCGGGGGAGGAGACCAGCCCCAGCATTTT. It codes for CACGGGDQPQHF.

This sequence joins TRBV5-4 and TRBJ1-1; no definite D call. CDR3 length: 14 amino acids. Germline V gives CDR1 SGHNT, CDR2 YYREEE (reference sequence). With 0 bases removed from V and 1 base from J, the gap between germline ends came to 7 bases. As DNA, the CDR3 is TGTGCCAGCAGCTTGGACAGTAAGAACACTGAAGCTTTCTTT. Its translation is CASSLDSKNTEAFF. The full variable domain, its missing parts supplied by reference TRBV5-4 and TRBJ1-1, is ETGVTQSPTHLIKTRGQQVTLRCSSQSGHNTVSWYQQALGQGPQFIFQYYREEENGRGNFPPRFSGLQFPNYSSELNVNALELDDSALYLCASSLDSKNTEAFFGQGTRLTVV.

This clonotype was detected ten times or more. The V call is TRBV11-2, the J call TRBJ2-1, with a weak D call TRBD2 (6 bases). This CDR3 is 14 amino acids long. CDR1 and CDR2 from the germline V gene are SGHAT and FQNNGV. V lost 4 bases and J lost 6, with 13 bases in between. Written as DNA, the CDR3 is TGTGCCAGCAGCTCGAATCTGGGGGGCAATGAGCAGTTCTTC. Translating it yields CASSSNLGGNEQFF.

This clonotype came up a few times. CDR3 bases: TGTGCCAGCAGCTTTTTGGGGAGTACTGAAAAACTGTTTTTT. Translation: CASSFLGSTEKLFF. This sequence joins TRBV7-9 and TRBJ1-4; D is ambiguous. This CDR3 contains 14 residues. V gave up 3 bases and J gave up 7 bases, with 12 bases separating them. Per the germline V gene, CDR1 is SEHNR and CDR2 is FQNEAQ (reference sequence).

V and J are TRBV5-1 and TRBJ1-1, with TRBD1 matching 9 bases. The CDR3 has 18 amino acids. Germline V gene data show CDR1 as SGHRS and CDR2 as YFSETQ. V trimming: 0 bases; J trimming: 1 base; junction bases outside the gene matches: 10. The chain's CDR3 is CASSLEPIQGARNTEAFF. DNA of the CDR3: TGCGCCAGCAGCTTGGAGCCTATACAGGGGGCGCGGAACACTGAAGCTTTCTTT.

The J gene is TRBJ2-7, the V gene TRBV6-2 or TRBV6-3, with D possibly being TRBD2 (5 bases). V lost 6 bases and J 0 bases, leaving 12 bases between the germline ends. Germline loops: CDR1 MNHEY, CDR2 SVGEGT. The CDR3 is made up of 14 amino acids. CDR3 nucleotides: TGTGCCAGCAGCAGCGGCCCCTACTCCTACGAGCAGTACTTC. It specifies CASSSGPYSYEQYF.

This clonotype has only a few counts. This rearrangement joins TRBV20-1 to TRBJ1-1; D is possibly TRBD1 (5 bases). The ends were cut back, 1 base at V and 7 bases at J, with 13 bases in the middle. Germline V gene lookup returns CDR1 DFQATT and CDR2 SNEGSKA (reference sequence). This CDR3 is 13 amino acids long. In DNA, the CDR3 is TGCAGTGCTAGAGCCAGGGCAGGTGGTGAAGCTTTCTTT. Protein product: CSARARAGGEAFF.

The rearrangement joins TRBV29-1 to TRBJ2-7, with 9 bases lining up with TRBD2. CDR1 and CDR2 from the germline V gene are SQVTM and ANQGSEA. The CDR3 runs 12 residues. Unmatched junction bases numbered 7, after V lost 7 bases and J lost 6 bases. CDR3 sequence: CSAGAGGPEQYF. CDR3 in DNA: TGCAGCGCTGGAGCGGGAGGTCCCGAGCAGTACTTC.

This sequence joins TRBV29-1 and TRBJ2-4; D unresolved. V dropped 6 bases and J dropped 2 bases, with 8 bases sitting between them. Germline assignment: CDR1 SQVTM and CDR2 ANQGSEA. The CDR3 spans 12 residues. CDR3 loop: CSVATTKNIQYF. The CDR3 nucleotides are TGCAGCGTCGCTACCACCAAAAACATTCAGTACTTC.

This clonotype was picked up a small number of times. The rearrangement joins TRBV6-5 to TRBJ2-1; 9 bases are shared with TRBD1. The CDR3 totals 14 residues. CDR1 is MNHEY, CDR2 SVGAGI, per germline. V gave up 5 bases and J gave up 7 bases; unmatched junction bases: 6. The CDR3 loop is CASSDGQGWNEQFF. The CDR3 coding sequence is TGTGCCAGCAGTGATGGACAGGGGTGGAATGAGCAGTTCTTC.

The chain's CDR3 is CSVVTSGRADTQYF. CDR3 in DNA: TGCAGCGTCGTGACTAGCGGGAGAGCAGATACGCAGTATTTT. The chain employs TRBV29-1 and TRBJ2-3, with 12 bases aligning to TRBD2. Germline assignment: CDR1 SQVTM and CDR2 ANQGSEA. V lost 6 bases, J lost 4 bases, and 5 bases stayed unmatched. This CDR3 has 14 amino acids.

CDR3 amino acids: CASRLAYTDTQYF. Written as DNA, the CDR3 is TGTGCCAGCAGACTAGCTTACACAGATACGCAGTATTTT. The rearrangement links TRBV5-7 to TRBJ2-3; D is possibly TRBD2 (6 bases). TRBV5-7 is classed as an ORF, of uncertain function. The CDR3 totals 13 residues. V dropped 5 bases and J dropped 2 bases, with 9 bases sitting between them.

The sample holds a few counts of this clonotype. This chain links TRBV5-1 with TRBJ2-7; 11 bases line up with TRBD1. The CDR3 has 14 amino acids. CDR1 and CDR2 from the germline V gene are SGHRS and YFSETQ. The trim removed 0 bases at V and 5 bases at J, leaving 1 base unmatched. CDR3 amino acids: CASSLADRGHEQYF. The CDR3 bases are TGCGCCAGCAGCTTGGCGGACAGGGGGCACGAGCAGTACTTC.

This clonotype showed up just a few times. The chain combines TRBV7-6 with TRBJ2-1, with D unresolved. The CDR3 sequence is 13 residues long. Trimming removed 3 bases at V and 9 bases at J, with 12 bases between. CDR1 and CDR2 (germline): SGHVS, FNYEAQ. The CDR3 bases are TGTGCCAGCAGCTTTAAGCCTCGTGTTGAGCAGTTCTTC. Its translation is CASSFKPRVEQFF.

The chain has TRBV7-2 and TRBJ2-4, with TRBD2 as a possible D gene (6 bases). The CDR3 is 15 amino acids. Trimming pared 5 bases from V and 1 base from J, leaving 12 bases between. The V gene's germline CDR1 is SGHTA and CDR2 FQGNSA. The CDR3 here is CASSRVGGAKNIQYF. The CDR3, as DNA: TGTGCCAGCAGCCGGGTGGGGGGTGCCAAAAACATTCAGTACTTC.

This clonotype was seen only a few times. The junction shows a germline mismatch at one end, possibly a read error. CDR3 sequence: CSVGEGRDF. CDR3 DNA: TGCAGCGTCGGGGAGGGCAGAGATTTT. The V and J genes are TRBV29-1 and TRBJ1-3; D is uncertain. Germline V gene lookup returns CDR1 SQVTM and CDR2 ANQGSEA. The CDR3 extends over 9 amino acids.

There are a few counts of this clonotype. The chain is built from TRBV24-1 and TRBJ2-2; TRBD2 matches 11 bases. Germline assignment: CDR1 KGHDR and CDR2 SFDVKD. The CDR3 contains 18 residues. With V trimmed by 4 bases and J by 7 bases, 13 bases remained unmatched. The DNA of the CDR3 is TGTGCCACCAGTGACCCTTCTGTAGCGGGAGGGACGGGCGGGGAGCTGTTTTTT. Translating it yields CATSDPSVAGGTGGELFF.

This chain uses TRBV7-1 with TRBJ2-3, with 15 bases identical to TRBD2. TRBV7-1 is an ORF for which the function is uncertain. V gave up 3 bases and J gave up 0 bases; unmatched junction bases: 7. The CDR3 consists of 19 residues. The CDR3 region is CASSSRGLAGGVSTDTQYF. In nucleotides, the CDR3 is TGTGCCAGCAGCTCCAGGGGACTAGCGGGAGGAGTGAGCACAGATACGCAGTATTTT.

This clonotype has only a few counts. CDR3 in amino acids: CSARGLAGEGASYEQYF. CDR3 in DNA: TGCAGTGCTAGAGGACTAGCGGGAGAAGGAGCCTCCTACGAGCAGTACTTC. The rearrangement joins TRBV20-1 to TRBJ2-7, with TRBD2 matching 12 bases. The V gene's germline CDR1 is DFQATT and CDR2 SNEGSKA (reference sequence). V was pared by 1 base and J by 0 bases, with 7 bases of the junction left unmatched. There are 17 residues in the CDR3.